The clone carrying this TCR beta chain was counted once. The antigen remains unidentified. Time point in this sample: week 3, after first cycle of checkpoint inhibitor. Patients had no prior systemic cancer treatment, immunosuppressants or other active cancers. Generated by immunoSEQ multiplex PCR, the TCRdb table keeps only in-frame clones and is missing some. The table lists around 850 clones, less than 75% of them singletons, with about 28% in the top ten. The sample is drawn from a study of blood T cell dynamics during melanoma immunotherapy. Overall study context: Standard first-line treatment here was pembrolizumab or nivolumab plus ipilimumab in metastatic melanoma.

Findings and caveats of the study: The study could not tell melanoma-specific clones from general immune activation. The most clonal sorted CD8+ subset, immune-effector cells, was closest to cell-free DNA CDR3 sequences.

Here the sequenced sample was central memory CD8+ T cells from blood, taken from a patient treated with checkpoint blockade. This TCR was sampled from a human donor with melanoma.

The DNA of the CDR3 is TGTGCCAGCAGCAAAGGATGGGGGGGCGACCAGCCCCAGCATTTT. Its protein is CASSKGWGGDQPQHF. The J gene is TRBJ1-5, the V gene TRBV27; tentatively, D is TRBD1 (6 bases). CDR3 length equals 15 residues. V was pared by 6 bases and J by 7 bases, with 19 bases between. Germline CDR1 and CDR2: MNHEY and SMNVEV (reference sequence).